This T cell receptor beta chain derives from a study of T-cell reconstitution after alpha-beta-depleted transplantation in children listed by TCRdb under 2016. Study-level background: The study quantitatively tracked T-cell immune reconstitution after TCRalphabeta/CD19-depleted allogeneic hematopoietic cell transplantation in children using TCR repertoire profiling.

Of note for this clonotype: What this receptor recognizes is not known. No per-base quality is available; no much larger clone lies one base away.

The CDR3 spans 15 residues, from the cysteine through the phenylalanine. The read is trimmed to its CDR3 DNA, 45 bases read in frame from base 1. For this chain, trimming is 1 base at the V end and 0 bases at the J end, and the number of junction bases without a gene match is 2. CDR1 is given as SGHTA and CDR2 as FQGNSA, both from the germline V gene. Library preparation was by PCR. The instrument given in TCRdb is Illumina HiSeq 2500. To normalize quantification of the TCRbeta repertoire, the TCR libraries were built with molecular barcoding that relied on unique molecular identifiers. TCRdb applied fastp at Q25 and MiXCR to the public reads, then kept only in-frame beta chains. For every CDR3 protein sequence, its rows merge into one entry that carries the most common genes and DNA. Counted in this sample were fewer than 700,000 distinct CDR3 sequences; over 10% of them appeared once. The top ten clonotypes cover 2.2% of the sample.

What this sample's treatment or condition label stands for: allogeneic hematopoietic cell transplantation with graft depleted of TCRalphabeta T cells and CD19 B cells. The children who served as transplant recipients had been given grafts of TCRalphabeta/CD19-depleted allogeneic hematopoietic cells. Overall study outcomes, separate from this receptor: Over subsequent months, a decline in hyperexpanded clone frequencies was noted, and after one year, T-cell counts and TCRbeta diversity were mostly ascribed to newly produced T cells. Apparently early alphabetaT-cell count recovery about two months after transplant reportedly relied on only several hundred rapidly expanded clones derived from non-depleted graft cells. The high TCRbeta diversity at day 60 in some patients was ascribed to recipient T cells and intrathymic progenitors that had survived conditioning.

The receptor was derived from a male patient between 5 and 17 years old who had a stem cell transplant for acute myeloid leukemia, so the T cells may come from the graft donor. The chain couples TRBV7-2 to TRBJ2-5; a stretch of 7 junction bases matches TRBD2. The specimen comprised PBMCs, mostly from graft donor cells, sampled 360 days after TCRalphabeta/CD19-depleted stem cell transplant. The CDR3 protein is CASSLGGRNQETQYF. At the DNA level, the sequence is TGTGCCAGCAGCTTAGGCGGGAGAAACCAAGAGACCCAGTACTTC.